This section outlines one TCR beta chain sequence together with its context. Its cognate antigen is unknown. V gave up 4 bases and J gave up 1 base; unmatched junction bases: 6. This CDR3 region has 18 residues. CDR1 and CDR2 from the germline V gene are SGDLS and YYNGEE. From cryopreserved PBMCs came around 2 micrograms of genomic DNA used for TCR beta libraries. The data were obtained in a study of cytotoxic CD8 clonotypes in ibrutinib-treated CLL. Study-wide findings and caveats: Increased clonality at ibrutinib response gave way to a return toward baseline at progression. Stable or contracted on treatment, public clonotypes were also uncommon.

Sequencing was designed to attain a depth spanning 1 in 200,000 to 1 in 1 million T cells. Clones were read by immunoSEQ multiplex PCR, and TCRdb kept only the in-frame ones, dropping some. The top ten hold around a quarter of the sample, which has about 140,000 clones, roughly 77% seen once. The chain links TRBV9 to TRBJ2-1; 15 bases are a match to TRBD2. The specimen was PBMCs, collected after 12 months of ibrutinib treatment. The receptor was isolated from a human donor with chronic lymphocytic leukemia. The DNA of the CDR3 is TGTGCCAGCAGCCCGAGAGGACTAGCGGGGGGGTCCTACAATGAGCAGTTCTTC. Translating it yields CASSPRGLAGGSYNEQFF.